Shown below are 18 T cell receptor beta chains from a single sample sequenced in a study of blood T cell repertoires in COVID-19 (dated by TCRdb to the early 2020s). Library creation used the immunoSEQ multiplex PCR assay. The source is immuneACCESS, and TCRdb retained only in-frame sequences with V and J called. Part of the clones is not carried over; for the studies checked, unresolved V genes explain less than half of this, and the remainder is unexplained. Recorded for this sample are fewer than 250,000 clones; around 85% of them occurred a single time. Clones ranked in the top ten supply 2.2% of the sample. The sample consisted of peripheral blood. Receptors originate from a woman aged 45-59 years with acute or convalescent COVID-19.

This rearrangement joins TRBV13 to TRBJ1-2; a weak D match, TRBD1 (5 bases). The germline CDR1 and CDR2 sequences are PRHDT and FYEKMQ (reference sequence). V lost 4 bases and J 6 bases, leaving 9 bases between the germline ends. The CDR3 totals 12 residues. Here the CDR3 DNA reads TGTGCCAGCAGCTGGCAGGGTGATGGCTACACCTTC. Amino acids: CASSWQGDGYTF.

The chain recombines TRBV7-8 with TRBJ2-5; tentative D call: TRBD2 (5 bases). The CDR3 spans 12 residues. Germline V gene data show CDR1 as SGHVS and CDR2 as FQNEAQ. Between the trimmed V and J ends, which lost 3 bases and 5 bases, there was a span of 7 bases. The CDR3 loop is CASSFRGETQYF. CDR3 nucleotides: TGTGCCAGCAGCTTTCGAGGGGAGACCCAGTACTTC.

V is TRBV19 and J is TRBJ2-1; 9 bases match TRBD2. V shed 5 bases and J 3 bases; nucleotides not matched to a gene: 5. The CDR3 covers 15 residues. The germline V gene has CDR1 LNHDA and CDR2 SQIVND (reference sequence). CDR3 in DNA: TGTGCCAGTAGTCGACTAGCGGACGTCTACAATGAGCAGTTCTTC. Translated: CASSRLADVYNEQFF.

The chain couples TRBV7-8 to TRBJ2-1, with 7 nucleotides matching TRBD1. Trimming at V came to 10 bases and at J to 5 bases, leaving 20 bases not matched to a gene. The CDR3 is 17 amino acids. Germline V gene sequence: CDR1 SGHVS, CDR2 FQNEAQ. The CDR3 is CATPPAGTAKWDNEQFF. For the CDR3, the DNA is TGTGCCACCCCTCCAGCCGGGACAGCCAAGTGGGACAATGAGCAGTTCTTC.

This rearrangement joins TRBV2 to TRBJ1-2; D might be TRBD1 (6 bases). This CDR3 has 16 residues. Looked up from germline, CDR1 is SNHLY and CDR2 is FYNNEI. The V and J ends lost 5 bases and 5 bases respectively, with 21 bases between them. The CDR3 nucleotides are TGTGCCAGCAGTCGGGACCAGGGAGGGGGAGGATATGGCTACACCTTC. Its protein product is CASSRDQGGGGYGYTF.

This rearrangement joins TRBV24-1 to TRBJ2-5, with 15 nucleotides matching TRBD2. Per the germline V gene, CDR1 is KGHDR and CDR2 is SFDVKD. The CDR3 has 15 residues. Trimming removed 7 bases from V and 2 bases from J; junction bases left unmatched: 1. Here the CDR3 DNA reads TGTGCCACCAGGGGACTAGCGGGGGGACAAGAGACCCAGTACTTC. Its protein product is CATRGLAGGQETQYF.

The CDR3 region is CASSKGQENYGYTF. DNA for the CDR3: TGTGCCAGCAGCAAGGGACAGGAAAACTATGGCTACACCTTC. The V gene is TRBV5-4, the J gene TRBJ1-2; 8 bases align to TRBD1. V was pared by 4 bases and J by 2 bases, with 4 bases of the junction left unmatched. Looked up from germline, CDR1 is SGHNT and CDR2 is YYREEE (reference sequence). The CDR3 length is 14 residues.

The CDR3 coding sequence is TGTGCCAGCAGCCCCATGACTAGCGGGGGGGCCCACACCGGGGAGCTGTTTTTT. Translating gives CASSPMTSGGAHTGELFF. The chain has TRBV3-1 (or the pseudogene TRBV3-2) and TRBJ2-2; 14 bases are a match to TRBD2. Germline CDR1 reads LGHDT; CDR2 reads YNNKEL (reference sequence). V lost 4 bases, J lost 3 bases, and 7 bases stayed unmatched. The CDR3 is 18 residues long.

The genes are TRBV5-1 and TRBJ2-1; 8 bases agree with TRBD2. Germline CDR1 SGHRS, CDR2 YFSETQ. The V gene end was trimmed by 4 bases and the J gene end by 1 base; junction bases not matched to a gene: 10. This CDR3 comprises 17 residues. CDR3 nucleotides: TGCGCCAGCAGCCGACTCTCGAGCGGGGGTTCCTACAATGAGCAGTTCTTC. This translates into CASSRLSSGGSYNEQFF.

This clone was observed a handful of times. The chain recombines TRBV24-1 with TRBJ2-5, with TRBD2 as a possible D gene (5 bases). The CDR3 is 13 residues long. Looked up from germline, CDR1 is KGHDR and CDR2 is SFDVKD. V was shortened by 9 bases and J by 4 bases, with 14 bases between the two germline ends. The CDR3 bases are TGTGCCACCGCCTCTAGCTTCTTAGAGACCCAGTACTTC. This translates into CATASSFLETQYF.

The V gene is TRBV5-4, the J gene TRBJ1-5, with 11 bases matching TRBD1. CDR1 and CDR2 (germline): SGHNT, YYREEE (reference sequence). V was clipped by 0 bases and J by 5 bases; unmatched bases: 4. The CDR3 is 16 residues long. CDR3 nucleotides: TGTGCCAGCAGCTTGGGCGGACAGGGGGCCGATCAGCCCCAGCATTTT. Translating gives CASSLGGQGADQPQHF. The full variable domain, rest sourced from reference TRBV5-4 and TRBJ1-5, is ETGVTQSPTHLIKTRGQQVTLRCSSQSGHNTVSWYQQALGQGPQFIFQYYREEENGRGNFPPRFSGLQFPNYSSELNVNALELDDSALYLCASSLGGQGADQPQHFGDGTRLSIL.

This chain uses TRBV24-1 with TRBJ2-3, with 11 bases lining up with TRBD1. The junction had 10 bases not matched to a gene; V was cut back by 2 bases and J by 4 bases. The CDR3 totals 18 residues. CDR1 and CDR2 (germline): KGHDR, SFDVKD. CDR3 residues: CATSDSRPGTGGPDTQYF. In nucleotides, the CDR3 is TGTGCCACCAGTGATTCACGTCCCGGGACAGGGGGGCCAGATACGCAGTATTTT.

V usage is TRBV2 and J usage is TRBJ1-6; TRBD1 aligns across 8 bases. V lost 5 bases and J lost 5; bases outside the gene matches: 5. Germline CDR1 is SNHLY and CDR2 is FYNNEI. The length of the CDR3 is 15 residues. This CDR3 reads CASSPDRGHNSPLHF. Here the CDR3 DNA reads TGTGCCAGCAGTCCAGACAGGGGCCATAATTCACCCCTCCACTTT.

This chain connects TRBV12-3 or TRBV12-4 to TRBJ2-1, with D uncertain. Between the trimmed V and J ends, which lost 2 bases and 7 bases, there was a span of 6 bases. This CDR3 has 12 residues. This chain's CDR3 is CASSLSRNEQFF. In DNA, the CDR3 is TGTGCCAGCAGTTTATCCAGGAATGAGCAGTTCTTC.

The V gene is TRBV23-1, the J gene TRBJ2-3; TRBD2 aligns across 9 bases. TRBV23-1 is an ORF for which the function is uncertain. The CDR3 is 16 amino acids. V was pared by 4 bases and J by 0 bases, with 5 bases of the junction left unmatched. Here the CDR3 DNA reads TGCGCCAGCAGTCCGCCGGGGACTAGCAGCACAGATACGCAGTATTTT. Translated, it gives CASSPPGTSSTDTQYF.

This sequence joins TRBV18 and TRBJ1-4; D perhaps matches TRBD1 (6 bases). V gave up 1 base and J gave up 5 bases, with 11 bases separating them. CDR1 is KGHSH and CDR2 is LQKENI in the germline V gene. The CDR3 is 15 residues long. The CDR3 spells CASSPQGTLNEKLFF. Here the CDR3 DNA reads TGTGCCAGCTCACCACAAGGGACATTGAATGAAAAACTGTTTTTT.

This clone was counted a single time. The chain recombines TRBV12-3 or TRBV12-4 with TRBJ2-3, with D possibly matching TRBD1 (5 bases). Trimming stripped 4 bases from V and 3 bases from J, with 8 bases between. The CDR3 covers 13 residues. Here the CDR3 reads CASSSTETDTQYF. CDR3 in DNA: TGTGCCAGCAGTTCGACAGAGACAGATACGCAGTATTTT.

V is TRBV18 and J is TRBJ2-7; D possibly corresponds to TRBD2 (5 bases). Trimming removed 6 bases at V and 7 bases at J, with 16 bases between. The germline V gene has CDR1 KGHSH and CDR2 LQKENI. The CDR3 is 13 amino acids. CDR3 bases: TGTGCCAGCTCCGGAGGCAGGTTCTTTGAGCAGTACTTC. Amino acids: CASSGGRFFEQYF.